This T cell receptor beta chain came from a study of blood T cell repertoires in COVID-19 (TCRdb year 2020). Background on the whole study: Samples from collaborators originated in the United States, Italy and Spain and spanned both the acute and convalescent phases of COVID-19. The material from the prospective study consisted of cDNA or gDNA derived from T cells, B-cell-depleted T cells, or PBMCs. Subjects who had been exposed to COVID-19, were actively infected with it, or had recovered from it provided the deeply sampled blood TCRbeta repertoires that made up the dataset. A freely available public database, intended as a resource for researchers studying the immune response to SARS-CoV-2, is where the repertoires were released. The samples were drawn from two sources: the first 160 participants of the ongoing ImmuneRACE study, and fewer than 1,500 subjects contributed by 6 global collaborators. The sample metadata nearly always contained a de-identified subject ID, COVID-19 status, age in years and sex. Where HLA class I and class II types were available, the types were taken from metadata supplied by the sample provider, not from assay-based typing.

Results the study describes overall, beyond this receptor: The amount of clinical and demographic metadata varied by source and participant and was provided uncurated.

To note about this clone: This clone's antigen is unknown. The input lacks base qualities; no much larger clone sits a single base away.

Each collaborating institution followed its own protocols to collect whole blood in K2EDTA tubes. For TCRbeta analysis, collaborators shipped samples in one of three forms: frozen whole blood, isolated PBMCs, or DNA extracted from either of those sample types. From the cysteine up to the phenylalanine, the CDR3 has a length of 13 residues. Solely the CDR3 DNA is kept, with 39 bases framed from the first base. From the germline V gene, CDR1 is SQVTM and CDR2 is ANQGSEA. TCRbeta CDR3 regions were amplified from genomic DNA using the immunoSEQ Assay, a bias-controlled multiplex PCR. Concerning the study's data processing: Nucleated cell counts per sample were estimated from amplification of reference gene primers within the assay. Sequence reads were collapsed and filtered to measure the absolute abundance of every unique TCRbeta CDR3 rearrangement. Productive Simpson clonality was computed per sample as the square root of Simpson's diversity index over productive rearrangements. Imported from immuneACCESS, the table was reduced by TCRdb to in-frame sequences with V and J called. These copies leave out some clones; in studies compared against another copy, an unresolved V gene accounts for under half, and the cause of the remainder is not known. V and J calls and clone size are copied from that table; D and trimming were computed from the DNA. In all, the sample holds around 320,000 clones, and about nine tenths of those were seen once. The biggest ten clones account for approximately 2.4% of the sample.

The source is a man aged 18 to 35 with active or convalescent COVID-19. The sequence joins TRBV29-1 to TRBJ1-6, and TRBD1 matches 8 of the central bases. The sample consisted of peripheral blood. The sequence in DNA is TGCAGTAAAAGGACAGGGAAAAATTCACCCCTCCACTTT. This encodes CSKRTGKNSPLHF.